This TCR beta chain originates from a study of blood T cell repertoires in COVID-19. Study details: Some COVID-19 samples were acute and others convalescent; all came from the United States, Italy and Spain. PBMCs, B-cell-depleted T cells, or T cells were the source of the cDNA or gDNA that made up the material.

The repertoire was sequenced with immunoSEQ multiplex PCR; TCRdb's copy has only in-frame clones and lacks some. The profile shows tens of thousands of clones, about 89% of them singletons. V lost 0 bases to trimming and J lost 7 bases, with 19 bases between them. The CDR3 has 16 residues. Germline CDR1 and CDR2: SGHNT and YYREEE (reference sequence). The origin of this receptor is a man in his 60s with active or convalescent COVID-19. The J gene is TRBJ1-1, the V gene TRBV5-4; D is uncertain. Sequencing used peripheral blood. The CDR3 nucleotides are TGTGCCAGCAGCTTGGGGCGAGGAGGGCGCGGGTATGAAGCTTTCTTT. The encoded protein is CASSLGRGGRGYEAFF. The whole variable domain, remainder taken from reference TRBV5-4 and TRBJ1-1, is ETGVTQSPTHLIKTRGQQVTLRCSSQSGHNTVSWYQQALGQGPQFIFQYYREEENGRGNFPPRFSGLQFPNYSSELNVNALELDDSALYLCASSLGRGGRGYEAFFGQGTRLTVV.